This entry lists 25 T cell receptor beta chains sequenced from one sample in a study of blood T cell repertoires in COVID-19. Generated by immunoSEQ multiplex PCR, the TCRdb table keeps only in-frame clones and is missing some. Of roughly 80,000 clones in the sample, roughly 82% were seen once. The sequencing sample was made of peripheral blood. The receptor source for this set is a human donor in a cohort sampled during active COVID-19.

This clone was seen a single time. The V and J genes are TRBV30 and TRBJ1-3, with 8 bases lining up with TRBD1. Trimming cost V 2 bases and J 3 bases; bases outside gene matches: 9. Germline assignment: CDR1 GTSNPN and CDR2 SVGIG (reference sequence). The CDR3 runs 16 residues. CDR3 DNA sequence: TGTGCCTGGAGTAGTCAGGGGGCCGGTGTTGGAAACACCATATATTTT. Its translation: CAWSSQGAGVGNTIYF.

The chain has TRBV3-1 (or the pseudogene TRBV3-2) and TRBJ2-3, with D possibly TRBD2 on 5 matching bases. V was pared by 4 bases and J by 1 base, with 15 bases between. CDR3 size: 16 residues. Per the germline V gene, CDR1 is LGHDT and CDR2 is YNNKEL (reference sequence). CDR3 sequence (DNA): TGTGCCAGCAGCCTTAGTGAGGGAACTCGCACAGATACGCAGTATTTT. Protein product: CASSLSEGTRTDTQYF.

The chain employs TRBV6-5 and TRBJ2-5; 7 bases agree with TRBD2. Per the germline V gene, CDR1 is MNHEY and CDR2 is SVGAGI. V trimming: 8 bases; J trimming: 2 bases; junction bases outside the gene matches: 8. The CDR3 is 14 residues long. The CDR3 DNA reads TGTGCCAGCGGGAAGCGGGGATTTCAAGAGACCCAGTACTTC. Its protein product is CASGKRGFQETQYF.

This clone was seen more than once but under ten times. The V call is TRBV7-3, the J call TRBJ2-7; TRBD2 aligns across 9 bases. The V gene's germline CDR1 is SGHTA and CDR2 FQGTGA. With 4 bases clipped from V and 4 bases from J, the junction kept 8 bases outside the gene matches. The CDR3 consists of 15 residues. Written as DNA, the CDR3 is TGTGCCAGCAGCTCCGGGCGGGAGGGCCAGTACGAGCAGTACTTC. It encodes CASSSGREGQYEQYF.

Only a few counts were recorded for this clone. This chain's CDR3 is CASSYGGGPQHF. Written as DNA, the CDR3 is TGTGCCAGCAGTTACGGCGGGGGACCCCAGCATTTT. This chain uses TRBV6-5 with TRBJ1-5, with TRBD1 as a possible D gene (5 bases). The CDR3 totals 12 residues. Germline V gene data show CDR1 as MNHEY and CDR2 as SVGAGI. Trimming removed 2 bases from V and 10 bases from J, with 9 bases in between.

This clone has only one observation. V is TRBV11-2 and J is TRBJ2-3, with 11 nucleotides matching TRBD2. Germline lookup yields CDR1 SGHAT and CDR2 FQNNGV. The V segment lost 6 bases and the J segment 0 bases; nucleotides outside the gene matches: 5. The CDR3 length is 16 residues. CDR3 region: CASSLAGGPSTDTQYF. In DNA form, the CDR3 reads TGTGCCAGCAGTCTAGCGGGGGGCCCAAGCACAGATACGCAGTATTTT.

The chain links TRBV7-9 to TRBJ1-2; the D gene is possibly TRBD1 (5 bases). Germline CDR1 SEHNR, CDR2 FQNEAQ (reference sequence). This CDR3 contains 14 residues. Trimming took off 5 bases at V and 2 bases at J, with 12 bases between the two ends. The CDR3 DNA is TGTGCCAGCAGCGTCGCTGGGGGGAACTATGGCTACACCTTC. Amino acid sequence: CASSVAGGNYGYTF.

The chain has TRBV3-1 (or the pseudogene TRBV3-2) and TRBJ2-7; TRBD2 matches 7 bases. The CDR3 contains 15 residues. V was pared by 0 bases and J by 7 bases, with 9 bases of the junction left unmatched. Germline V CDR1 and CDR2: LGHDT, YNNKEL (reference sequence). The CDR3 protein is CASSQDGRGLGEQYF. CDR3 DNA sequence: TGTGCCAGCAGCCAAGATGGGAGGGGACTGGGGGAGCAGTACTTC.

This sequence joins TRBV4-1 and TRBJ2-2, with 9 bases lining up with TRBD1. With V trimmed by 5 bases and J by 4 bases, 11 bases remained unmatched. The CDR3 spans 17 residues. From germline, CDR1 is MGHRA and CDR2 YSYEKL. The CDR3 DNA is TGCGCCAGCAGCACCGGGACAGGGATCCTGAGCACCGGGGAGCTGTTTTTT. This translates into CASSTGTGILSTGELFF.

The V gene is TRBV28, the J gene TRBJ2-7; tentatively, D is TRBD1 (6 bases). The CDR3 runs to 15 residues. The V and J ends lost 6 bases and 1 base respectively, with 16 bases between them. Germline loops: CDR1 MDHEN, CDR2 SYDVKM. The CDR3 loop is CASSLYAQGSYEQYF. The CDR3 DNA reads as TGTGCCAGCAGCCTTTACGCCCAGGGGTCCTACGAGCAGTACTTC.

The chain carries TRBV27 and TRBJ2-2; TRBD2 matches 12 bases. The germline V gene encodes CDR1 MNHEY and CDR2 SMNVEV (reference sequence). CDR3 length equals 16 residues. The J segment lost 7 bases and the V segment lost 3 bases, leaving 6 bases of the junction unmatched. The CDR3 DNA reads TGTGCCAGCAGTTTCTTGACTAGCGGGAGTCACGGGGAGCTGTTTTTT. Translating it yields CASSFLTSGSHGELFF.

The genes are TRBV6-4 and TRBJ2-1, with 8 nucleotides matching TRBD2. J lost 6 bases, V lost 3 bases, and 4 bases had no gene match. The CDR3 sequence is 14 residues long. Germline V gene lookup returns CDR1 MRHNA and CDR2 SNTAGT. This chain's CDR3 is CASSELAGINEQFF. CDR3 coding DNA: TGTGCCAGCAGTGAATTAGCGGGGATCAATGAGCAGTTCTTC.

The chain carries TRBV6-5 and TRBJ2-5, with D possibly TRBD1 on 5 matching bases. Germline lookup yields CDR1 MNHEY and CDR2 SVGAGI. The CDR3 contains 15 residues. V was trimmed by 2 bases and J by 7 bases, leaving 17 bases between them. The CDR3 DNA follows: TGTGCCAGCAGTTACGCGCAGGGCACGATATGGACCCAGTACTTC. Its protein product is CASSYAQGTIWTQYF.

J is TRBJ2-1 and V is TRBV3-1 (or the pseudogene TRBV3-2); 10 nucleotides agree with TRBD2. This CDR3 contains 17 residues. V shed 0 bases, J shed 5 bases, and the junction held 7 bases outside the gene matches. Looked up from germline, CDR1 is LGHDT and CDR2 is YNNKEL (reference sequence). The CDR3 here is CASSQDVSLAGDNEQFF. The CDR3 DNA sequence: TGTGCCAGCAGCCAAGATGTCAGCCTAGCGGGGGACAATGAGCAGTTCTTC.

The chain has TRBV29-1 and TRBJ2-1, with 8 bases matching TRBD2. V was clipped by 6 bases and J by 8 bases; unmatched bases: 18. Germline V gives CDR1 SQVTM, CDR2 ANQGSEA. CDR3 length: 16 residues. This CDR3 is CSVPPWESGSGDEQFF. CDR3 bases: TGCAGCGTCCCACCCTGGGAAAGCGGGAGTGGAGATGAGCAGTTCTTC.

In nucleotides, the CDR3 is TGTGCCAGCAGTGCCCAGCCGGGTCCCGGTAATCAGCCCCAGCATTTT. This sequence encodes CASSAQPGPGNQPQHF. The chain is built from TRBV6-1 and TRBJ1-5; no firm D call. CDR3 size: 16 residues. Germline lookup yields CDR1 MNHNS and CDR2 SASEGT. V was cut by 4 bases and J by 4 bases, with 17 bases left in between.

This clone was seen just once. J is TRBJ2-3 and V is TRBV7-2; a weak D match, TRBD1 (6 bases). Germline values: CDR1 SGHTA, CDR2 FQGNSA. This CDR3 has 14 amino acids. The ends were cut back, 1 base at V and 5 bases at J, with 10 bases in the middle. CDR3 sequence: CASSLGTAKDTQYF. The DNA of the CDR3 is TGTGCCAGCAGCTTAGGGACAGCGAAAGATACGCAGTATTTT.

V gene TRBV24-1 combines with J gene TRBJ2-7; TRBD2 aligns across 12 bases. Germline values: CDR1 KGHDR, CDR2 SFDVKD. V was clipped by 3 bases and J by 12 bases; unmatched bases: 5. The CDR3 runs to 13 residues. The CDR3 DNA reads TGTGCCACCAGTGATCGACTAGCGGGAGCTTGGTACTTC. The encoded protein is CATSDRLAGAWYF.

For the CDR3, the DNA is TGTGCCAGCAGCTTAGAGGGGGCGCGTGGCAATCAGCCCCAGCATTTT. Translating it yields CASSLEGARGNQPQHF. The chain recombines TRBV7-8 with TRBJ1-5; the match to TRBD1 covers 7 bases. Per germline, CDR1 SGHVS and CDR2 FQNEAQ. J was trimmed by 2 bases and V by 1 base; bases with no gene match: 5. The CDR3 totals 16 residues.

V and J are TRBV2 and TRBJ1-5; D gene ambiguous. Germline V gene data show CDR1 as SNHLY and CDR2 as FYNNEI. V lost 0 bases to trimming and J lost 0 bases, with 12 bases between them. The length of the CDR3 is 17 residues. CDR3 sequence: CASSEAQVPYSNQPQHF. For the CDR3, the DNA is TGTGCCAGCAGTGAAGCGCAGGTCCCTTATAGCAATCAGCCCCAGCATTTT.

Comments on this clone: Other DNA sequences of this sample code for an identical CDR3. The chain is built from TRBV9 and TRBJ2-2; TRBD1 matches at 9 bases. This CDR3 spans 16 amino acids. The trim removed 0 bases at V and 7 bases at J, leaving 7 bases unmatched. CDR1 and CDR2 (germline): SGDLS, YYNGEE. CDR3 residues: CASSVVGTGLIGELFF. The CDR3 DNA follows: TGTGCCAGCAGCGTAGTGGGGACAGGGTTGATCGGGGAGCTGTTTTTT.

V and J are TRBV6-5 and TRBJ2-2; D may be TRBD2 (6 bases). Per germline, CDR1 MNHEY and CDR2 SVGAGI. Trimming took 0 bases from V and 4 from J, leaving 12 bases between them. The CDR3 consists of 16 residues. CDR3 amino acids: CASSYSGGRGTGELFF. The CDR3 DNA reads TGTGCCAGCAGTTACTCAGGAGGGCGGGGCACCGGGGAGCTGTTTTTT.

This chain links TRBV5-1 with TRBJ2-3; D uncertain. The germline V gene encodes CDR1 SGHRS and CDR2 YFSETQ. V gave up 0 bases and J gave up 2 bases, with 7 bases separating them. CDR3 length: 14 amino acids. The DNA for the CDR3 is TGCGCCAGCAGCTTGGACCAGATCACAGATACGCAGTATTTT. This gives the protein CASSLDQITDTQYF.

This clone appeared once. This sequence joins TRBV27 and TRBJ1-2; 9 nucleotides agree with TRBD1. CDR3 length: 16 amino acids. The germline gives CDR1 MNHEY, CDR2 SMNVEV (reference sequence). The V gene end was trimmed by 5 bases and the J gene end by 5 bases; junction bases not matched to a gene: 12. The CDR3 bases are TGTGCCAGCAGTGGTACAGGGGGCTATCGACAATATGGCTACACCTTC. This sequence encodes CASSGTGGYRQYGYTF.

The rearrangement uses TRBV2 and TRBJ1-2, with 7 bases that match TRBD1. Germline assignment: CDR1 SNHLY and CDR2 FYNNEI. This CDR3 contains 15 residues. The J segment lost 8 bases and the V segment lost 4 bases, leaving 13 bases of the junction unmatched. The CDR3 sequence: CASSADQGVATGYTF. Here the CDR3 DNA reads TGTGCCAGCAGTGCGGATCAGGGGGTTGCTACCGGCTACACCTTC.